The 23 T cell receptor beta chains reported below all come from one sample, sequenced in a study of metastatic and nonmetastatic thyroid tumors. Ahead of thyroid surgery, no patient had received treatment of any kind. TCRdb called clones again from the PCR reads with MiXCR. This table has some 35,000 clones, around 28% appearing once. The sequenced sample was blood. Receptors originate from a female donor with papillary thyroid cancer or a benign thyroid nodule (not recorded which). Some clones in this sample may be carry-over from other donors' samples.

This clone has ten or more counts. This rearrangement joins TRBV6-6 to TRBJ2-5; TRBD2 matches at 14 bases. Germline V lookup: CDR1 MNHNY, CDR2 SVGAGI (reference sequence). V was pared by 2 bases and J by 7 bases, with 12 bases of the junction left unmatched. This CDR3 comprises 18 residues. CDR3 amino acids: CASSYQGLAGAQGATQYF. The CDR3 bases are TGTGCCAGCAGTTACCAGGGACTAGCGGGAGCCCAGGGTGCGACCCAGTACTTC.

This clone appeared many times. The chain is built from TRBV9 and TRBJ2-5; perhaps TRBD1 as D (7 bases). The germline V gene encodes CDR1 SGDLS and CDR2 YYNGEE. CDR3 length: 14 residues. V lost 1 base to trimming and J lost 3 bases, with 10 bases between them. This chain's CDR3 is CASSVQGEEETQYF. The CDR3 DNA follows: TGTGCCAGCAGCGTACAGGGGGAGGAAGAGACCCAGTACTTC.

In its sample, this clone is medium-sized. This rearrangement joins TRBV6-2 or TRBV6-3 to TRBJ2-6; maybe TRBD1 (6 bases). Germline CDR1 reads MNHEY; CDR2 reads SVGEGT. V lost 10 bases, J lost 0 bases, and 16 bases lay in between. CDR3 length: 16 residues. CDR3 nucleotide sequence: TGTGCCACCCTTCCCAGAGGGGGCTCTGGGGCCAACGTCCTGACTTTC. This gives the protein CATLPRGGSGANVLTF.

The chain uses TRBV6-2 or TRBV6-3 and TRBJ2-1; 11 bases are a match to TRBD2. V trimming: 6 bases; J trimming: 7 bases; junction bases outside the gene matches: 8. The germline V gene encodes CDR1 MNHEY and CDR2 SVGEGT. This CDR3 spans 15 amino acids. The CDR3 sequence is CASRILAGGWNEQFF. CDR3 nucleotides: TGTGCCAGCAGGATCCTAGCGGGAGGATGGAATGAGCAGTTCTTC.

This chain connects TRBV6-1 to TRBJ2-1; D may be TRBD2 (6 bases). Germline-derived CDR1 and CDR2 are MNHNS and SASEGT. V lost 6 bases, J lost 0 bases, and 12 bases lay in between. CDR3 length: 15 amino acids. The DNA for the CDR3 is TGTGCCAGCAGCTTAGCGGTTCTCTCCTACAATGAGCAGTTCTTC. It yields the protein CASSLAVLSYNEQFF.

The gene calls are TRBV5-1 and TRBJ1-1; D might be TRBD1 (5 bases). Trimming stripped 7 bases from V and 0 bases from J, with 10 bases between. Germline CDR1 and CDR2: SGHRS and YFSETQ. The CDR3 extends over 13 amino acids. The CDR3 DNA reads TGCGCCAGCGGTGGGGGGATGAACACTGAAGCTTTCTTT. Residues: CASGGGMNTEAFF.

The chain joins TRBV27 to TRBJ2-3; a weak D match, TRBD2 (6 bases). Per germline, CDR1 MNHEY and CDR2 SMNVEV (reference sequence). V lost 7 bases to trimming and J lost 7 bases, with 18 bases between them. This CDR3 is built from 14 residues. For the CDR3, the DNA is TGTGCCAGCACCTCACGCGGGATTTCTTATACGCAGTATTTT. It is translated as CASTSRGISYTQYF.

This clone was found a few times. The V and J genes are TRBV2 and TRBJ1-2, with D possibly matching TRBD1 (5 bases). The CDR3 spans 15 residues. Germline values: CDR1 SNHLY, CDR2 FYNNEI. The V end lost 4 bases, the J end lost 9 bases, and 21 bases lay between the germline ends. The CDR3 coding sequence is TGTGCCAGCAGTGTTTTAGGGGATCTGGGCTCGAGCTACACCTTC. Amino acid sequence: CASSVLGDLGSSYTF.

This rearrangement joins TRBV6-1 to TRBJ2-7; maybe TRBD2 (5 bases). Deletions cut 6 bases from V and 3 bases from J, with 9 bases between. The CDR3 has 12 residues. Germline CDR1 reads MNHNS; CDR2 reads SASEGT. CDR3 DNA sequence: TGTGCCAGCAGGGAGGTCAGCTACGAGCAGTACTTC. It translates to CASREVSYEQYF.

V usage is TRBV5-1 and J usage is TRBJ2-1; D is uncertain. Trimming left V 5 bases short and J 7 bases short, with 10 bases between. The germline CDR1 and CDR2 sequences are SGHRS and YFSETQ. The CDR3 consists of 12 residues. The CDR3: CASRLGRNEQFF. The CDR3 coding sequence is TGCGCCAGCAGATTAGGACGGAATGAGCAGTTCTTC.

V usage is TRBV7-3 and J usage is TRBJ2-1; TRBD2 matches 11 bases. Germline V gene sequence: CDR1 SGHTA, CDR2 FQGTGA. The CDR3 has 15 residues. V shed 5 bases and J 2 bases; nucleotides not matched to a gene: 2. CDR3 sequence reads: CASSHSGGAYNEQFF. CDR3 nucleotides: TGTGCCAGCAGCCATAGCGGGGGGGCCTACAATGAGCAGTTCTTC.

In this sample, this clone turned up a few times. V usage is TRBV19 and J usage is TRBJ1-6; 7 bases map to TRBD1. Looked up from germline, CDR1 is LNHDA and CDR2 is SQIVND (reference sequence). The CDR3 contains 15 residues. V dropped 4 bases and J dropped 3; count of bases not matched to a gene: 3. Here the CDR3 DNA reads TGTGCCAGTAGTAAGGGACAGAGCTATAATTCACCCCTCCACTTT. Translated: CASSKGQSYNSPLHF.

Concerning this clone: One junction end disagrees with the germline gene, perhaps due to a read error. The chain has TRBV6-6 and TRBJ2-7; D remains ambiguous. The CDR3 length is 13 residues. Germline assignment: CDR1 MNHNY and CDR2 SVGAGI (reference sequence). The CDR3 coding sequence is TGTGCCAGCATTTACTCTTGGAGCTACTATCAGTACTTC. Translating gives CASIYSWSYYQYF.

A few counts support this clone. The chain links TRBV12-3 or TRBV12-4 to TRBJ2-1, with 10 bases that match TRBD2. V shed 7 bases and J 6 bases; nucleotides not matched to a gene: 9. The CDR3 consists of 15 residues. This chain's CDR3 is CASIKRLAGGNEQFF. DNA for the CDR3: TGTGCCAGCATCAAACGACTAGCGGGTGGCAATGAGCAGTTCTTC.

V gene TRBV5-1 combines with J gene TRBJ1-1, with D possibly matching TRBD1 (5 bases). The V and J ends lost 4 bases and 0 bases respectively, with 16 bases between them. This CDR3 has 16 residues. The germline gives CDR1 SGHRS, CDR2 YFSETQ. The CDR3 DNA reads as TGCGCCAGCAGCGGGGGTCTTCGGAACCTGAACACTGAAGCTTTCTTT. It specifies CASSGGLRNLNTEAFF.

The DNA of the CDR3 is TGTGCCAGCACCCGACAGGGTTCCTACGAGCAGTACTTC. Translated, it gives CASTRQGSYEQYF. The chain recombines TRBV5-4 with TRBJ2-7; 7 bases line up with TRBD1. The CDR3 consists of 13 residues. The V and J ends lost 6 bases and 1 base, in that order; junction bases with no gene match: 4. The germline V gene has CDR1 SGHNT and CDR2 YYREEE (reference sequence).

The rearrangement joins TRBV12-3 or TRBV12-4 to TRBJ1-2; D is possibly TRBD1 (5 bases). Trimming stripped 3 bases from V and 8 bases from J, with 10 bases between. The CDR3 contains 12 residues. CDR3 loop: CASSFTGGGYTF. CDR3 coding DNA: TGTGCCAGCAGTTTTACGGGGGGAGGCTACACCTTC.

This clone was found once. The chain joins TRBV7-9 to TRBJ2-3; D is undetermined. This CDR3 spans 14 amino acids. CDR1 and CDR2 from the germline V gene are SEHNR and FQNEAQ (reference sequence). V dropped 3 bases and J dropped 3 bases, with 10 bases sitting between them. CDR3 coding DNA: TGTGCCAGCAGCTTGTCCGACATTACAGATACGCAGTATTTT. Protein product: CASSLSDITDTQYF.

Points on this clone: No conserved phenylalanine or tryptophan ends this CDR3, so it is likely a read error. This chain links TRBV6-4 with TRBJ1-5, with a tentative D call TRBD1 (5 bases). The germline CDR1 and CDR2 sequences are MRHNA and SNTAGT. The CDR3 runs to 15 residues. The CDR3 loop reads CAGSTWGECNQPQHL. The DNA of the CDR3 is TGTGCCGGCAGTACGTGGGGGGAATGCAATCAGCCCCAGCATTTA.

The chain employs TRBV20-1 and TRBJ1-6; D remains ambiguous. CDR3 length: 16 amino acids. V dropped 2 bases and J dropped 0 bases, with 11 bases sitting between them. CDR1 is DFQATT and CDR2 is SNEGSKA in the germline V gene (reference sequence). In nucleotides, the CDR3 is TGCAGTGCTAGAATCCGGGAAGGCTCCTATAATTCACCCCTCCACTTT. Its protein product is CSARIREGSYNSPLHF.

This clone was counted at least ten times. The rearrangement uses TRBV20-1 and TRBJ2-5, with D unresolved. The CDR3 covers 13 residues. The germline V gene encodes CDR1 DFQATT and CDR2 SNEGSKA (reference sequence). V was cut by 3 bases and J by 1 base, with 9 bases left in between. CDR3 DNA sequence: TGCAGTGCTAGTTTGGGGTCCCAAGAGACCCAGTACTTC. It codes for CSASLGSQETQYF.

This clone was seen repeatedly, ten times or more. The chain is built from TRBV20-1 and TRBJ2-5, with a possible D match to TRBD2 (5 bases). V lost 5 bases and J lost 4, with 14 bases in between. The V gene's germline CDR1 is DFQATT and CDR2 SNEGSKA (reference sequence). The CDR3 covers 13 residues. The CDR3, as DNA: TGCAGTGCTGGCCCCGGGAACGGAGAGACCCAGTACTTC. Translation: CSAGPGNGETQYF.

V gene TRBV18 combines with J gene TRBJ1-1; D gene ambiguous. The germline V gene has CDR1 KGHSH and CDR2 LQKENI. Trimming took 3 bases from V and 1 from J, leaving 12 bases between them. The CDR3 extends over 15 amino acids. CDR3 sequence: CASSPGSGRNTEAFF. The CDR3 nucleotides are TGTGCCAGCTCACCGGGGTCCGGGAGGAACACTGAAGCTTTCTTT.